The rows below give T cell receptor beta chains drawn from one sample of a study of Ad26.COV2.S vaccination and SARS-CoV-2 variants. Method: immunoSEQ multiplex PCR; TCRdb's copy keeps in-frame clones and lacks some. The sample has around 450,000 clones; 89% are singletons. This material consisted of peripheral blood, taken in a trial of Ad26.COV2.S vaccine versus placebo. These receptors all come from a person aged 18-65 years who received the Ad26.COV2.S COVID-19 vaccine or a placebo. Each CDR3 is given with its conserved first and last residue. D genes are given only for firm matches. The size entry is marked missing in some rows and otherwise reads once, few, many or a size class.

DNA: TGTGCCAGCACCTCGCAGGGGGCTGGAAACACCATATATTTT; CDR3: CASTSQGAGNTIYF; J: TRBJ1-3; V: TRBV3-1/TRBV3-2; size: .; D: TRBD1
DNA: TGTGCCAGCAGCGGTTATCGGTTATATGGCTACACCTTC; CDR3: CASSGYRLYGYTF; J: TRBJ1-2; V: TRBV6-2/TRBV6-3; size: .; D: .
DNA: TGTGCCAGCACCCAGTCCCAGACAGGGGGCAGCACTGAAGCTTTCTTT; CDR3: CASTQSQTGGSTEAFF; J: TRBJ1-1; V: TRBV6-6; size: .; D: TRBD1
DNA: TGTGCCAGCTCACCATTGGGACAGGGAATTGAAGCTTTCTTT; CDR3: CASSPLGQGIEAFF; J: TRBJ1-1; V: TRBV18; size: once; D: TRBD1
DNA: TGTGCCAGCAGCCCCTGGACAGATGATTCCTATGGCTACACCTTC; CDR3: CASSPWTDDSYGYTF; J: TRBJ1-2; V: TRBV11-2; size: .; D: .
DNA: TGTGCCAGCAGCCTGACAGGGCTCACTGAAGCTTTCTTT; CDR3: CASSLTGLTEAFF; J: TRBJ1-1; V: TRBV7-2; size: .; D: TRBD1
DNA: TGTGCCAGCAGCCAAGATCGCAGGGCGCATGAGCAGTTCTTC; CDR3: CASSQDRRAHEQFF; J: TRBJ2-1; V: TRBV3-1/TRBV3-2; size: .; D: .
DNA: TGTGCCAGCAGCTTAAGGGAGGGGGGCGCCTACAATGAGCAGTTCTTC; CDR3: CASSLREGGAYNEQFF; J: TRBJ2-1; V: TRBV7-9; size: .; D: .
DNA: TGTGCCAGCAGCCGGGACTTCCTAGCCAAAAACATTCAGTACTTC; CDR3: CASSRDFLAKNIQYF; J: TRBJ2-4; V: TRBV9; size: .; D: .
DNA: TGTGCCAGCAGCTTCCCTAAAGCGGGAGGGCGCATCAATGAGCAGTTCTTC; CDR3: CASSFPKAGGRINEQFF; J: TRBJ2-1; V: TRBV7-2; size: .; D: TRBD2
DNA: TGTGCCAGCAGCTCACTGGGACAGAGGAACACTGAAGCTTTCTTT; CDR3: CASSSLGQRNTEAFF; J: TRBJ1-1; V: TRBV7-2; size: once; D: TRBD1
DNA: TGTGCCAGCAGTTTGGGACGGACGAACTATGGCTACACCTTC; CDR3: CASSLGRTNYGYTF; J: TRBJ1-2; V: TRBV6-5; size: once; D: .
DNA: TGTGCCAGCAGTTCCCGGGACAGCTACTATGGCTACACCTTC; CDR3: CASSSRDSYYGYTF; J: TRBJ1-2; V: TRBV28; size: .; D: TRBD1
DNA: TGTGCCAGCAGCTTAGCACTAGCGGCGGGCACAGATACGCAGTATTTT; CDR3: CASSLALAAGTDTQYF; J: TRBJ2-3; V: TRBV7-9; size: .; D: TRBD2
DNA: TGTGCCAGCAGCTACCAGGGACACGGGTGGGGCTTCACAGATACGCAGTATTTT; CDR3: CASSYQGHGWGFTDTQYF; J: TRBJ2-3; V: TRBV7-2; size: .; D: .
DNA: TGTGCCAGCAGTTACTCGGCCGTGAACACTGAAGCTTTCTTT; CDR3: CASSYSAVNTEAFF; J: TRBJ1-1; V: TRBV6-6; size: .; D: .
DNA: TGTGCCAGTAGTATTAGCACCTTCAGAAGAAACACCATATATTTT; CDR3: CASSISTFRRNTIYF; J: TRBJ1-3; V: TRBV19; size: few; D: .
DNA: TGTGCCAGCAGCGCCGACGGACAGGGCGGAAATTCACCCCTCCACTTT; CDR3: CASSADGQGGNSPLHF; J: TRBJ1-6; V: TRBV9; size: .; D: TRBD1
DNA: TGTGCCAGCAGTTTAGTAGGCCCCCTCCACTTT; CDR3: CASSLVGPLHF; J: TRBJ1-6; V: TRBV12-3/TRBV12-4; size: .; D: .
DNA: TGCGCCAGCAGCTTGGTAGGGCCTCAGCCCCAGCATTTT; CDR3: CASSLVGPQPQHF; J: TRBJ1-5; V: TRBV5-1; size: .; D: .
DNA: TGTGCCAGCAGCTTGTTGTTAGGGGCCGGAGAGACCCAGTACTTC; CDR3: CASSLLLGAGETQYF; J: TRBJ2-5; V: TRBV5-8; size: .; D: .
DNA: TGCGCCAGCAGCTTAGGGGGCTCTGGAAACACCATATATTTT; CDR3: CASSLGGSGNTIYF; J: TRBJ1-3; V: TRBV5-1; size: .; D: .
DNA: TGTGCCACCAGTGATACCACCAGGGGGGAGACCCAGTACTTC; CDR3: CATSDTTRGETQYF; J: TRBJ2-5; V: TRBV24-1; size: .; D: TRBD1
DNA: TGTGCCAGCGGACAGGGGGCAAGAGGCTACACCTTC; CDR3: CASGQGARGYTF; J: TRBJ1-2; V: TRBV19; size: .; D: TRBD1
DNA: TGTGCCAGCAGCTTCCACATCACCGGGGAGCTGTTTTTT; CDR3: CASSFHITGELFF; J: TRBJ2-2; V: TRBV11-1; size: .; D: .
DNA: TGTGCCAGCAGCTTGGGGCCTTCACTAGCGGGGGAGACCCAGTACTTC; CDR3: CASSLGPSLAGETQYF; J: TRBJ2-5; V: TRBV5-5; size: .; D: TRBD2
DNA: TGTGCCAGCTCACCCGACGGTTCATGGAATTCACCCCTCCACTTT; CDR3: CASSPDGSWNSPLHF; J: TRBJ1-6; V: TRBV18; size: once; D: .
DNA: TGTGCCAGCAGTTTTACTGACAATGAGCAGTTCTTC; CDR3: CASSFTDNEQFF; J: TRBJ2-1; V: TRBV5-6; size: .; D: .
DNA: TGTGCCATCAAAACTAGCGGGGGGGACCAAGAGACCCAGTACTTC; CDR3: CAIKTSGGDQETQYF; J: TRBJ2-5; V: TRBV10-3; size: .; D: TRBD2
DNA: TGTGCCAGCAGCTGGCTCTCCTTCCGCAATCAGCCCCAGCATTTT; CDR3: CASSWLSFRNQPQHF; J: TRBJ1-5; V: TRBV5-6; size: .; D: .
DNA: TGTGCCAGCTCACCCTCATCGGACAGGTACACCGGGGAGCTGTTTTTT; CDR3: CASSPSSDRYTGELFF; J: TRBJ2-2; V: TRBV18; size: .; D: TRBD1
DNA: TGTGCCAGCAGCATAACAGGGGGCTTGGGACCCCTCCACTTT; CDR3: CASSITGGLGPLHF; J: TRBJ1-6; V: TRBV7-2; size: .; D: TRBD1
DNA: TGTGCCAGCAGCGCCTGGACTAGCGCTGGTGAGCAGTTCTTC; CDR3: CASSAWTSAGEQFF; J: TRBJ2-1; V: TRBV11-2; size: .; D: TRBD2
DNA: TGTGCCAGTAGCCTATGGGACAGAAAAAGAGGTGAGCAGTTCTTC; CDR3: CASSLWDRKRGEQFF; J: TRBJ2-1; V: TRBV19; size: .; D: TRBD1
DNA: TGTGCCAGCTTCGGACTAGCGGCTAATCAGTTCTTC; CDR3: CASFGLAANQFF; J: TRBJ2-1; V: TRBV2; size: once; D: TRBD2
DNA: TGCGCCAGCAGCCAAGATATACGAGGGGATGGCTACACCTTC; CDR3: CASSQDIRGDGYTF; J: TRBJ1-2; V: TRBV4-3; size: .; D: .
DNA: TGTGCCAGCTCACCATCGATAGACCGAGAGACCCAGTACTTC; CDR3: CASSPSIDRETQYF; J: TRBJ2-5; V: TRBV18; size: .; D: .
DNA: TGTGCCAGCAGCCTATACCATGAGCAGTTCTTC; CDR3: CASSLYHEQFF; J: TRBJ2-1; V: TRBV11-3; size: .; D: .
DNA: TGTGCCATCAGTGAAGGAAAACAGGGGGCCATAAACACCATATATTTT; CDR3: CAISEGKQGAINTIYF; J: TRBJ1-3; V: TRBV10-3; size: .; D: TRBD1
DNA: TGTGCCAGCAGCTACCCCGGGACAGGGGTTCGCGAGCAGTACTTC; CDR3: CASSYPGTGVREQYF; J: TRBJ2-7; V: TRBV7-2; size: .; D: TRBD1
DNA: TGTGCCAGCAGCCCCCAGGGTGGTGGTTATGGCTACACCTTC; CDR3: CASSPQGGGYGYTF; J: TRBJ1-2; V: TRBV7-3; size: .; D: .
DNA: TGTGCCAGCAGCTTAGAGGTCAGGGGGCCAGTAACAGATACGCAGTATTTT; CDR3: CASSLEVRGPVTDTQYF; J: TRBJ2-3; V: TRBV7-2; size: .; D: TRBD1
DNA: TGTGCCAGCAGCGTAAAGGCCAGGTCCTCCGAGGGAGATACGCAGTATTTT; CDR3: CASSVKARSSEGDTQYF; J: TRBJ2-3; V: TRBV9; size: .; D: .
DNA: TGTGCCTGGAGTCCCACCTGGGGACGGCGCGACGAGCAGTACTTC; CDR3: CAWSPTWGRRDEQYF; J: TRBJ2-7; V: TRBV30; size: .; D: .
DNA: TGTGCCAGCAGCTCCTGGACAGGGAATAATTCACCCCTCCACTTT; CDR3: CASSSWTGNNSPLHF; J: TRBJ1-6; V: TRBV11-1; size: .; D: TRBD1
DNA: TGTGCCTGCCCCCGGGGCCCCCGACAGGGAACCCCCAATGAGCAGTTCTTC; CDR3: CACPRGPRQGTPNEQFF; J: TRBJ2-1; V: TRBV30; size: .; D: TRBD1
DNA: TGTGCCACAGGGACTGGCCCTAGCACAGATACGCAGTATTTT; CDR3: CATGTGPSTDTQYF; J: TRBJ2-3; V: TRBV19; size: .; D: .
DNA: TGTGCCAGCAGTTTACGCCGAGGGGGGAACACCGGGGAGCTGTTTTTT; CDR3: CASSLRRGGNTGELFF; J: TRBJ2-2; V: TRBV2; size: .; D: .
DNA: TGTGCCAGCAGACCCCATAGCGGGGGGCGCTCCTACAATGAGCAGTTCTTC; CDR3: CASRPHSGGRSYNEQFF; J: TRBJ2-1; V: TRBV4-2; size: .; D: TRBD2
DNA: TGCGCCAGCAGCCGCGGGTTCCTTTCTGACTCTGGGGCCAACGTCCTGACTTTC; CDR3: CASSRGFLSDSGANVLTF; J: TRBJ2-6; V: TRBV4-3; size: .; D: .
DNA: TGTGCCAGCAGCTCCTGGGACACGGATACGCAGTATTTT; CDR3: CASSSWDTDTQYF; J: TRBJ2-3; V: TRBV5-4; size: .; D: .
DNA: TGTGCCAGCAGCGTAGCCCAACAGCCTGATTCACCCCTCCACTTT; CDR3: CASSVAQQPDSPLHF; J: TRBJ1-6; V: TRBV9; size: .; D: .
DNA: TGTGCCATCAGTGAGAGGACAGGGATTAACTATGGCTACACCTTC; CDR3: CAISERTGINYGYTF; J: TRBJ1-2; V: TRBV10-3; size: .; D: TRBD1